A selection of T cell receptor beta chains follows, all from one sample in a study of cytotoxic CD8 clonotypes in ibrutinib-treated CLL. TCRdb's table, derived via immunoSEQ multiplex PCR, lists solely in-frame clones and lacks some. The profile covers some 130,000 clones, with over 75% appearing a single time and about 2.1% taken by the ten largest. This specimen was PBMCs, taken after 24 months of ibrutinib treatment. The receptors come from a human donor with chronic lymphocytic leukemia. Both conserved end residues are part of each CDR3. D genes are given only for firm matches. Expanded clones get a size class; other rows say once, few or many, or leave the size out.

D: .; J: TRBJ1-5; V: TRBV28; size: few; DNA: TGTGCCAGCAGTCCTGGGGGCGGGGGCAATCAGCCCCAGCATTTT; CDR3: CASSPGGGGNQPQHF
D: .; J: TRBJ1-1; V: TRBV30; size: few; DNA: TGTGCCTGGATGGAGGGCGGATTCACTGAAGCTTTCTTT; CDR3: CAWMEGGFTEAFF
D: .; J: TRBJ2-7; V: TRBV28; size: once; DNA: TGTGCCAGCAGTTTTATAGTATCATTTCGAGAGCAGTACTTC; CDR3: CASSFIVSFREQYF
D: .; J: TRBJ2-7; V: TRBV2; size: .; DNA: TGTGCCAGCAGTGAGAGGGGCAACTCCTACGAGCAGTACTTC; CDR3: CASSERGNSYEQYF
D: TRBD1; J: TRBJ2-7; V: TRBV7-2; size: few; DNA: TGTGCCAGCAGCTCCGGGACAGGGCCCTACGAGCAGTACTTC; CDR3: CASSSGTGPYEQYF
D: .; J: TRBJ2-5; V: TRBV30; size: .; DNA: TGTGCCTGGAGTTATGGGACAAAAGAGACCCAGTACTTC; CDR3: CAWSYGTKETQYF
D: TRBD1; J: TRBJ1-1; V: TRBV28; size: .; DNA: TGTGCCAGCGGAGAACAGGGGCGAGGGGTGAACACTGAAGCTTTCTTT; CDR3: CASGEQGRGVNTEAFF
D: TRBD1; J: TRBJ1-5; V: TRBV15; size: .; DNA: TGTGCCACCGCCGGGACAGGCAATCAGCCCCAGCATTTT; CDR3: CATAGTGNQPQHF
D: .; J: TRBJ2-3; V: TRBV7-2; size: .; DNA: TGTGCCAGCAGCCCCCGTGGGGGAGGCACAGATACGCAGTATTTT; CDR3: CASSPRGGGTDTQYF
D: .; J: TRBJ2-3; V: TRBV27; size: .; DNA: TGTGCCAGCAGTGGGAACAGGTTCACAGATACGCAGTATTTT; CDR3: CASSGNRFTDTQYF
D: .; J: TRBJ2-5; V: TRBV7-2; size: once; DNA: TGTGCCAGCAGCTTAGTCCAGGGATCGGGGTTGGCAGAGACCCAGTACTTC; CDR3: CASSLVQGSGLAETQYF
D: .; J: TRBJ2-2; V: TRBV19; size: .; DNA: TGTGCCACCCCGCGGGGTGGGAGCCGCACCGGGGAGCTGTTTTTT; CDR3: CATPRGGSRTGELFF
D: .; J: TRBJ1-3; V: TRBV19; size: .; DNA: TGTGCCAGTAGTATCGGAAGTACAGCTGGAAACACCATATATTTT; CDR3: CASSIGSTAGNTIYF
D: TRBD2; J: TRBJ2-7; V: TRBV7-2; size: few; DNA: TGTGCCAGCAGCTTAGCAGGCGGGAGAAGCTCCTACGAGCAGTACTTC; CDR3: CASSLAGGRSSYEQYF
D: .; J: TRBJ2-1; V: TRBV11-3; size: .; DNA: TGTGCCAGCAGCTTCGGGGACTACAATGAGCAGTTCTTC; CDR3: CASSFGDYNEQFF
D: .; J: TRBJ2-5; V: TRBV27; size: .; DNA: TGTGCCAGCGCAGAAGAGACCCAGTACTTC; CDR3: CASAEETQYF
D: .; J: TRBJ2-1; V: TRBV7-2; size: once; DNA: TGTGCCAGCAGCTTTATGTCTAGTCCAGGGTCCTACAATGAGCAGTTCTTC; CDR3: CASSFMSSPGSYNEQFF
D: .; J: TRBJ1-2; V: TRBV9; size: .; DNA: TGTGCCAGCAGCTCAGGTCGAAATAACTATGGCTACACCTTC; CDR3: CASSSGRNNYGYTF
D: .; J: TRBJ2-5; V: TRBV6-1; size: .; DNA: TGTGCCAGCACCAGAACTAGGGGCCAAGAGACCCAGTACTTC; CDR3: CASTRTRGQETQYF